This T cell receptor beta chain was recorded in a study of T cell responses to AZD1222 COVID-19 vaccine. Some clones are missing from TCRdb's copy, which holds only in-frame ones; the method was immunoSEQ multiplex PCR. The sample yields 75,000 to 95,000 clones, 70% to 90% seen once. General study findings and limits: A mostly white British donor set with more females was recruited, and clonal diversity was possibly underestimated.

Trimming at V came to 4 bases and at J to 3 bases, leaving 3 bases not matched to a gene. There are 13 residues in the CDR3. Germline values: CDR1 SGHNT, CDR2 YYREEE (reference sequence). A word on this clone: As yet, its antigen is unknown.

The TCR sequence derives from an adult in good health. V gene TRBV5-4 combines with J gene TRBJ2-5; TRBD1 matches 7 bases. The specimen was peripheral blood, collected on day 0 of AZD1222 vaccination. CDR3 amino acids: CASSLTGEETQYF. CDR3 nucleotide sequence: TGTGCCAGCAGCCTTACAGGGGAAGAGACCCAGTACTTC.